The 32 T cell receptor beta chains presented below share a single source sample, sequenced in a study of shared clonotypes between healthy human individuals. Sequenced by immunoSEQ multiplex PCR; TCRdb stores in-frame clones only, minus some. This sample has fewer than 600,000 clones, with more than 70% found just once. The source material was PBMCs. All receptors derive from a middle-aged woman in good health. Some clones in this sample may be carry-over from other donors' samples.

The V gene is TRBV19, the J gene TRBJ2-7, with D perhaps TRBD2 (5 bases). This CDR3 is 14 amino acids long. Trimming removed 5 bases at V and 6 bases at J, with 17 bases between. From germline, CDR1 is LNHDA and CDR2 SQIVND (reference sequence). The chain's CDR3 is CASSLEGSLSEQYF. The CDR3 coding sequence is TGTGCCAGTAGTCTCGAGGGTAGCTTGAGCGAGCAGTACTTC.

The J gene is TRBJ2-1, the V gene TRBV13; D is unclear. This CDR3 has 15 amino acids. Germline CDR1 reads PRHDT; CDR2 reads FYEKMQ (reference sequence). V was trimmed by 2 bases and J by 4 bases, leaving 12 bases between them. The CDR3 nucleotides read TGTGCCAGCAGCTTAATCGACAAACAATACAATGAGCAGTTCTTC. It specifies CASSLIDKQYNEQFF.

The chain employs TRBV2 and TRBJ1-3; unclear D gene. Germline V gene sequence: CDR1 SNHLY, CDR2 FYNNEI. CDR3 length: 13 amino acids. With 2 bases removed from V and 4 bases from J, the gap between germline ends came to 6 bases. CDR3 protein: CASSESGGNTIYF. CDR3 nucleotides: TGTGCCAGCAGTGAATCGGGGGGAAACACCATATATTTT.

CDR3 sequence reads: CASTLKGPYEQYF. The CDR3 region has the DNA TGTGCCAGCACCCTAAAGGGTCCCTACGAGCAGTACTTC. The chain couples TRBV28 to TRBJ2-5; D ambiguous. The better agreement between TRBJ2-7 and the DNA end casts doubt on the J call. There are 13 residues in the CDR3. CDR1 and CDR2 (germline): MDHEN, SYDVKM.

As to this clone: A read error likely explains this, since a far larger clone differs by one base. This specimen includes other DNA sequences encoding the same CDR3. This sequence joins TRBV25-1 and TRBJ1-4; D unclear. Trimming removed 1 base at V and 7 bases at J, with 19 bases between. In germline, CDR1 is MGHDK, CDR2 SYGVNS. The CDR3 has 17 residues. As DNA, the CDR3 is TGTGCCAGCAGTGAATTCGGCAAAGTGGCGAGAAGTGAAAAACTGTTTTTT. Translating it yields CASSEFGKVARSEKLFF. Full variable domain (missing parts from reference TRBV25-1 and TRBJ1-4): EADIYQTPRYLVIGTGKKITLECSQTMGHDKMYWYQQDPGMELHLIHYSYGVNSTEKGDLSSESTVSRIRTEHFPLTLESARPSHTSQYLCASSEFGKVARSEKLFFGSGTQLSVL.

Note on this clone: Since a much larger clone is just one base distant, this may be a read error. The rearrangement uses TRBV6-5 and TRBJ2-1, with unresolved D. Trimming removed 5 bases from V and 0 bases from J, with 11 bases in between. CDR1 MNHEY and CDR2 SVGAGI come from the germline V gene. The CDR3 loop spans 15 amino acids. The CDR3 protein is CASSARHLSYNEQFF. CDR3 nucleotide sequence: TGTGCCAGCAGTGCAAGGCACCTCTCCTACAATGAGCAGTTCTTC.

The chain carries TRBV5-1 and TRBJ2-1, with unresolved D. V was cut by 4 bases and J by 0 bases, with 20 bases left in between. Germline CDR1 and CDR2: SGHRS and YFSETQ. This CDR3 has 18 amino acids. CDR3 region: CASSPVFFGGSSYNEQFF. CDR3 nucleotide sequence: TGCGCCAGCAGCCCGGTTTTTTTCGGCGGAAGCTCCTACAATGAGCAGTTCTTC.

This clone came up many times. V is TRBV4-3 and J is TRBJ2-5; 7 bases line up with TRBD2. The germline V gene encodes CDR1 LGHNA and CDR2 YSLEER. The CDR3 is 15 amino acids. The ends lost 0 bases at V and 5 bases at J; junction bases unmatched: 6. The CDR3 loop reads CASSQDLGRGETQYF. As DNA, the CDR3 is TGCGCCAGCAGCCAAGATTTAGGGCGGGGGGAGACCCAGTACTTC.

The chain recombines TRBV27 with TRBJ2-1; a weak D match, TRBD2 (6 bases). Germline CDR1 and CDR2: MNHEY and SMNVEV (reference sequence). The CDR3 has 14 residues. Trimming took 2 bases from V and 7 from J, leaving 12 bases between them. The CDR3 loop reads CASSLAGNGNEQFF. CDR3 coding DNA: TGTGCCAGCAGTTTAGCGGGAAACGGTAATGAGCAGTTCTTC.

Regarding this clone: This likely traces to a read error, being one base from a far larger clone. The J gene is TRBJ1-2, the V gene TRBV29-1, with D unresolved. V was shortened by 0 bases and J by 8 bases, with 13 bases between the two germline ends. The germline V gene encodes CDR1 SQVTM and CDR2 ANQGSEA. The CDR3 loop spans 13 amino acids. This CDR3 is CSVEDITRLGYTF. The DNA of the CDR3 is TGCAGCGTTGAAGACATTACAAGGTTAGGCTACACCTTC.

Points on this clone: A much larger clonotype is one base distant, so this may be a read error. The V and J genes are TRBV29-1 and TRBJ1-5, with D unclear. Germline V gene lookup returns CDR1 SQVTM and CDR2 ANQGSEA. V shed 3 bases and J shed 6 bases, with 15 bases lying between them. There are 14 residues in the CDR3. CDR3 sequence (DNA): TGCAGCGTTGAGTTAGGATCGGGCAGTCAGCCCCAGCATTTT. This translates into CSVELGSGSQPQHF.

The chain employs TRBV19 and TRBJ2-1; 8 bases are a match to TRBD2. V dropped 3 bases and J dropped 5; count of bases not matched to a gene: 12. The V gene's germline CDR1 is LNHDA and CDR2 SQIVND (reference sequence). The CDR3 sequence is 17 residues long. CDR3 in DNA: TGTGCCAGTAGTATCAGGATCGCGGGAGGTGAAAACAATGAGCAGTTCTTC. It codes for CASSIRIAGGENNEQFF.

This sequence joins TRBV7-9 and TRBJ2-1; D unclear. The ends were cut back, 5 bases at V and 13 bases at J, with 12 bases in the middle. Germline lookup yields CDR1 SEHNR and CDR2 FQNEAQ (reference sequence). CDR3 length: 11 amino acids. In DNA form, the CDR3 reads TGTGCCAGCAGCCGCACGCCCCGCCAGTTCTTC. Protein product: CASSRTPRQFF.

This clone has just a few counts. The genes are TRBV6-4 and TRBJ2-2; 9 nucleotides align to TRBD1. Germline V gene lookup returns CDR1 MRHNA and CDR2 SNTAGT. This CDR3 has 18 residues. V was clipped by 5 bases and J by 4 bases; unmatched bases: 14. The CDR3 spells CASSRLHRDRVATGELFF. The CDR3 DNA follows: TGTGCCAGCAGTCGGTTGCACCGGGACAGGGTTGCCACCGGGGAGCTGTTTTTT.

The gene calls are TRBV2 and TRBJ2-2; D not certain. The CDR3 totals 15 residues. Germline CDR1 SNHLY, CDR2 FYNNEI. The V end was cut by 4 bases, the J end by 2 bases, with 11 bases between. CDR3 sequence (DNA): TGTGCCAGCAGTGTCCGAGCGCCCAACACCGGGGAGCTGTTTTTT. Translation: CASSVRAPNTGELFF.

In this sample, this clone turned up a few times. The rearrangement uses TRBV4-1 and TRBJ1-2; D not resolved. V dropped 0 bases and J dropped 3 bases, with 17 bases sitting between them. CDR1 MGHRA and CDR2 YSYEKL come from the germline V gene. The CDR3 length is 17 residues. CDR3 sequence (DNA): TGCGCCAGCAGCCAAGATCATGGGCAGATGTGGGACTATGGCTACACCTTC. Protein product: CASSQDHGQMWDYGYTF.

This chain joins TRBV6-1 and TRBJ2-2; no reliable D call. Germline assignment: CDR1 MNHNS and CDR2 SASEGT. V was clipped by 7 bases and J by 4 bases, with 16 bases between them. The CDR3 has 15 residues. DNA of the CDR3: TGTGCCAGCACAAGGAACCTAAAGGGCACCGGGGAGCTGTTTTTT. This sequence encodes CASTRNLKGTGELFF.

The CDR3 coding sequence is TGTGCCAGCAGTCCCGGACAGGGTGGGAAGCAGTACTTC. Translated, it gives CASSPGQGGKQYF. The chain uses TRBV6-5 and TRBJ2-7, with TRBD1 matching over 8 bases. V trimming: 5 bases; J trimming: 8 bases; junction bases outside the gene matches: 8. The CDR3 is 13 residues long. Germline V CDR1 and CDR2: MNHEY, SVGAGI.

This chain uses TRBV6-1 with TRBJ2-2; tentatively, D is TRBD1 or TRBD2 (5 bases each). Germline loops: CDR1 MNHNS, CDR2 SASEGT. Trimming shortened V by 6 bases and J by 3 bases, and 14 bases separated the two germline ends. The CDR3 totals 15 residues. The CDR3, as DNA: TGTGCCAGCAGCGCCGGGACGGACTACACCGGGGAGCTGTTTTTT. This translates into CASSAGTDYTGELFF.

J is TRBJ1-2 and V is TRBV20-1, with D unclear. The ends were cut back, 0 bases at V and 8 bases at J, with 7 bases in the middle. The CDR3 is 11 amino acids. Per the germline V gene, CDR1 is DFQATT and CDR2 is SNEGSKA (reference sequence). The CDR3 DNA is TGCAGTGCTAGAGAGGTTCGAGGCTACACCTTC. Protein product: CSAREVRGYTF.

This clone was observed at least ten times. The genes are TRBV5-4 and TRBJ1-1; TRBD1 might be the D (5 bases). Trimming pared 2 bases from V and 5 bases from J, leaving 10 bases between. From germline, CDR1 is SGHNT and CDR2 YYREEE (reference sequence). CDR3 size: 13 residues. CDR3 protein: CASSFDRDTEAFF. CDR3 DNA: TGTGCCAGCAGCTTTGACAGAGATACTGAAGCTTTCTTT.

The chain links TRBV21-1 to TRBJ2-6. TRBV21-1 is a known pseudogene. The CDR3 totals 16 residues. CDR3 in amino acids: CASSKEKGSGANVLTF. CDR3 nucleotides: TGTGCCAGCAGCAAAGAAAAAGGATCTGGGGCCAACGTCCTGACTTTC.

The chain links TRBV6-1 to TRBJ1-4; D is possibly TRBD1 (6 bases). The length of the CDR3 is 14 residues. V was trimmed by 6 bases and J by 8 bases, leaving 16 bases between them. Germline V gene data show CDR1 as MNHNS and CDR2 as SASEGT. The chain's CDR3 is CASRLSGDSEKLFF. In nucleotides, the CDR3 is TGTGCCAGCAGACTCTCAGGGGATAGCGAAAAACTGTTTTTT.

The J gene is TRBJ2-2, the V gene TRBV10-3; D gene ambiguous. The ends were cut back, 4 bases at V and 7 bases at J, with 4 bases in the middle. There are 11 residues in the CDR3. Looked up from germline, CDR1 is ENHRY and CDR2 is SYGVKD. CDR3 in amino acids: CAISGNGELFF. The CDR3 region has the DNA TGTGCCATCAGTGGAAACGGGGAGCTGTTTTTT.

The chain combines TRBV7-8 with TRBJ2-1; 9 nucleotides match TRBD2. The CDR3 is made up of 16 amino acids. Per germline, CDR1 SGHVS and CDR2 FQNEAQ. V lost 2 bases to trimming and J lost 0 bases; unmatched junction nucleotides: 2. DNA of the CDR3: TGTGCCAGCAGCTTATGGCGGGAGGGCTCCTACAATGAGCAGTTCTTC. Residues: CASSLWREGSYNEQFF. Full variable domain (rest looked up from reference TRBV7-8 and TRBJ2-1): GAGVSQSPRYKVAKRGQDVALRCDPISGHVSLFWYQQALGQGPEFLTYFQNEAQLDKSGLPSDRFFAERPEGSVSTLKIQRTQQEDSAVYLCASSLWREGSYNEQFFGPGTRLTVL.

Only a few counts were recorded for this clone. This chain links TRBV14 with TRBJ2-2; D might be TRBD1 (6 bases). Germline V gene lookup returns CDR1 SGHDN and CDR2 FVKESK. The CDR3 covers 14 residues. Trimming removed 4 bases from V and 6 bases from J, with 12 bases in between. In nucleotides, the CDR3 is TGTGCCAGCAGCCGCAGGGGACCGGCCGGGGAGCTGTTTTTT. Its translation: CASSRRGPAGELFF.

In the case of this clone: A read error is possible here, since a much larger clone lies one base away. Additional DNA sequences in this sample encode the identical CDR3. The J gene is TRBJ2-2, the V gene TRBV7-2; 8 bases are a match to TRBD1. The CDR3 is 15 amino acids. The V gene's germline CDR1 is SGHTA and CDR2 FQGNSA. The CDR3 bases are TGCGCCAGCAGCTTAGGACAGGGTTACACCGGGGAGCTGTTTTTT. This translates into CASSLGQGYTGELFF.

This clone has just one count. The J gene is TRBJ2-3, the V gene TRBV4-2, with D hard to call. The CDR3 spans 15 residues. In germline, CDR1 is LGHNA, CDR2 YNFKEQ. V lost 3 bases and J 0 bases, leaving 10 bases between the germline ends. The CDR3 loop reads CASSHWGKSTDTQYF. CDR3 sequence (DNA): TGTGCCAGCAGCCATTGGGGTAAGAGCACAGATACGCAGTATTTT.

This rearrangement joins TRBV7-3 to TRBJ2-1; D may be TRBD1 (5 bases). Looked up from germline, CDR1 is SGHTA and CDR2 is FQGTGA. CDR3 length: 14 residues. With 2 bases removed from V and 5 bases from J, the gap between germline ends came to 10 bases. CDR3 sequence reads: CASSLSMDNNEQFF. CDR3 coding DNA: TGTGCCAGCAGCTTATCGATGGACAACAATGAGCAGTTCTTC.

The chain couples TRBV2 to TRBJ2-1; 7 nucleotides agree with TRBD1. CDR1 and CDR2 (germline): SNHLY, FYNNEI. V shed 5 bases and J 5 bases; nucleotides not matched to a gene: 12. There are 16 residues in the CDR3. CDR3 nucleotides: TGTGCCAGCAGTACCAGGACAGGCAAACGGGACAATGAGCAGTTCTTC. This translates into CASSTRTGKRDNEQFF.

The CDR3 sequence is CASSTGLAGVSGTDTQYF. In nucleotides, the CDR3 is TGTGCCAGCAGCACGGGACTAGCGGGAGTCTCGGGCACAGATACGCAGTATTTT. This chain connects TRBV9 to TRBJ2-3; the match to TRBD2 covers 14 bases. V lost 4 bases and J lost 1; bases outside the gene matches: 8. CDR1 is SGDLS, CDR2 YYNGEE, per germline. CDR3 size: 18 residues.

This chain joins TRBV29-1 and TRBJ2-7; D gene unclear. The CDR3 spans 13 residues. With 6 bases removed from V and 2 bases from J, the gap between germline ends came to 14 bases. Per the germline V gene, CDR1 is SQVTM and CDR2 is ANQGSEA. CDR3 DNA sequence: TGCAGCGTATCATACAGCCATACCTACGAGCAGTACTTC. Protein: CSVSYSHTYEQYF.